What follows are 21 T cell receptor beta chains derived from one specimen sequenced in a study of blood T cells in healthy people across ages. Together with a sample-barcoded 5' primer, a J-beta primer mix was included in a second PCR lasting about 6 to 11 cycles. MiXCR, run by TCRdb on the 5' RACE reads, gives a single entry per CDR3 protein. The table lists 850,000 to 1,100,000 distinct CDR3 sequences, 35% to 40% of them singletons. The sequenced material came from blood. These receptor sequences come from a man aged 18 to 30 in good health.

This chain connects TRBV6-2 or TRBV6-3 to TRBJ2-3, with D perhaps TRBD2 (5 bases). Germline CDR1 is MNHEY and CDR2 is SVGEGT. This CDR3 contains 16 residues. Trimming left V 1 base short and J 7 bases short, with 18 bases between. CDR3 protein: CASSYFSGLKAHTQYF. Written as DNA, the CDR3 is TGTGCCAGCAGTTACTTCTCTGGACTTAAAGCACATACGCAGTATTTT.

The chain uses TRBV20-1 and TRBJ2-3; weak D call: TRBD2 (6 bases). The CDR3 is 14 amino acids. CDR1 and CDR2 from the germline V gene are DFQATT and SNEGSKA (reference sequence). V dropped 5 bases and J dropped 3 bases, with 15 bases sitting between them. This CDR3 reads CSADAGRGTDTQYF. The CDR3 nucleotides are TGCAGTGCTGATGCCGGGCGGGGAACAGATACGCAGTATTTT.

A few counts support this clonotype. The rearrangement links TRBV3-1 to TRBJ2-5; a possible D gene is TRBD2 (5 bases). CDR3 length: 14 residues. Germline loops: CDR1 LGHDT, CDR2 YNNKEL (reference sequence). V lost 3 bases and J lost 5, with 13 bases in between. CDR3 DNA sequence: TGTGCCAGCAGCCATGACCCAGGACTGGAGACCCAGTACTTC. Protein product: CASSHDPGLETQYF.

This clonotype was seen only a few times. V is TRBV29-1 and J is TRBJ2-5, with 7 bases that match TRBD2. J was trimmed by 5 bases and V by 7 bases; bases with no gene match: 10. This CDR3 spans 13 amino acids. CDR1 is SQVTM, CDR2 ANQGSEA, per germline. The CDR3 here is CSGVRGGFETQYF. The CDR3 DNA is TGCAGCGGGGTACGGGGAGGGTTTGAGACCCAGTACTTC.

This clonotype has more than one count but fewer than ten. V is TRBV25-1 and J is TRBJ2-1; 8 bases are shared with TRBD2. V shed 2 bases and J 4 bases; nucleotides not matched to a gene: 1. The CDR3 spans 14 residues. CDR1 is MGHDK, CDR2 SYGVNS, per germline. The CDR3 coding sequence is TGTGCCAGCAGTGAACGGGGGGGGTACAATGAGCAGTTCTTC. Amino acid sequence: CASSERGGYNEQFF.

This rearrangement joins TRBV20-1 to TRBJ2-7; D is unresolved. Trimming left V 1 base short and J 0 bases short, with 10 bases between. This CDR3 has 14 amino acids. Germline CDR1 DFQATT, CDR2 SNEGSKA (reference sequence). The CDR3 loop reads CSARGVESSYEQYF. CDR3 DNA sequence: TGCAGTGCTAGAGGGGTCGAGAGCTCCTACGAGCAGTACTTC.

Comments on this clonotype: This may stem from a read error, because a much larger clone lies one nucleotide away. V usage is TRBV20-1 and J usage is TRBJ2-5; D unresolved. The last part of the DNA fits TRBJ2-1 better; the J call may be wrong. CDR3 length: 11 amino acids. Germline V lookup: CDR1 DFQATT, CDR2 SNEGSKA (reference sequence). For the CDR3, the DNA is TGCAGTGCTCGCAGACAAGAGACCCAGTTCTTC. It specifies CSARRQETQFF.

This clonotype was found a few times. This sequence joins TRBV10-3 and TRBJ1-2, with a possible D match to TRBD1 (5 bases). CDR3 size: 13 residues. The germline V and J ends were trimmed by 11 bases and 5 bases, with 18 bases remaining between them. The germline V gene encodes CDR1 ENHRY and CDR2 SYGVKD. The CDR3 bases are TGTGCCGCTCACCCCGGGGCCCAATATGGCTACACCTTC. Residues: CAAHPGAQYGYTF.

This clonotype was observed once. The J gene is TRBJ2-1, the V gene TRBV5-1; D is possibly TRBD2 (5 bases). Trimming stripped 4 bases from V and 6 bases from J, with 8 bases between. Per the germline V gene, CDR1 is SGHRS and CDR2 is YFSETQ. CDR3 size: 12 residues. The CDR3 DNA reads as TGCGCCAGCAGCACCGGACTCAATGAGCAGTTCTTC. It encodes CASSTGLNEQFF.

The gene calls are TRBV7-2 and TRBJ1-1, with D maybe TRBD1 (5 bases). The germline V gene encodes CDR1 SGHTA and CDR2 FQGNSA. The CDR3 spans 13 residues. The V gene lost 8 bases and the J gene lost 1 base, with 11 bases spanning the gap. This chain's CDR3 is CASGAVANTEAFF. DNA of the CDR3: TGTGCCAGCGGGGCGGTCGCGAACACTGAAGCTTTCTTT.

The chain couples TRBV14 to TRBJ1-2, with D maybe TRBD1 (5 bases). Trimming shortened V by 6 bases and J by 2 bases, and 16 bases separated the two germline ends. The CDR3 totals 15 residues. Per germline, CDR1 SGHDN and CDR2 FVKESK. CDR3 in DNA: TGTGCCAGCAGACGGACCGGGACGGAGAACTATGGCTACACCTTC. As protein: CASRRTGTENYGYTF.

The count of this clonotype is one. The genes are TRBV27 and TRBJ1-2; the D gene is possibly TRBD1 (5 bases). Between the trimmed V and J ends, which lost 5 bases and 4 bases, there was a span of 11 bases. Germline V gene data show CDR1 as MNHEY and CDR2 as SMNVEV (reference sequence). This CDR3 is built from 13 residues. This chain's CDR3 is CASSPRDRYGYTF. The CDR3 coding sequence is TGTGCCAGCAGTCCCAGGGACCGCTATGGCTACACCTTC.

V usage is TRBV6-5 and J usage is TRBJ1-6; D is unresolved. The CDR3 is made up of 17 amino acids. The germline gives CDR1 MNHEY, CDR2 SVGAGI. V was trimmed by 6 bases and J by 7 bases, leaving 22 bases between them. The CDR3 DNA follows: TGTGCCAGCAGCTACCTCGCTGTGCCGGTAGGGAATTCACCCCTCCACTTT. Its protein is CASSYLAVPVGNSPLHF.

This clonotype was seen only a few times. V is TRBV12-3 or TRBV12-4 and J is TRBJ2-3; 7 bases line up with TRBD1. The ends lost 3 bases at V and 4 bases at J; junction bases unmatched: 7. This CDR3 has 15 residues. The CDR3 loop is CASSLGPQGADTQYF. Written as DNA, the CDR3 is TGTGCCAGCAGTTTGGGGCCCCAGGGGGCAGATACGCAGTATTTT.

The chain uses TRBV20-1 and TRBJ1-1; D uncertain. Looked up from germline, CDR1 is DFQATT and CDR2 is SNEGSKA (reference sequence). The V end was cut by 0 bases, the J end by 1 base, with 12 bases between. The CDR3 length is 15 residues. The CDR3 sequence: CSARDFGRENTEAFF. The CDR3 nucleotides read TGCAGTGCTAGAGATTTTGGGCGAGAGAACACTGAAGCTTTCTTT.

This clonotype was found many times. The genes are TRBV12-3 or TRBV12-4 and TRBJ2-1; TRBD1 might be the D (6 bases). V lost 4 bases to trimming and J lost 7 bases, with 17 bases between them. The CDR3 has 15 residues. The CDR3 DNA is TGTGCCAGCAGTTGGGACACCCGAGGGGCTAATGAGCAGTTCTTC. Amino acid sequence: CASSWDTRGANEQFF.

The chain links TRBV6-2 or TRBV6-3 to TRBJ2-1; D remains unclear. This CDR3 comprises 18 residues. In germline, CDR1 is MNHEY, CDR2 SVGEGT. Trimming left V 1 base short and J 6 bases short, with 22 bases between. CDR3 in DNA: TGTGCCAGCAGTTACTGGACGAGGAGCACTCCCCGCTTCAATGAGCAGTTCTTC. Translating it yields CASSYWTRSTPRFNEQFF.

CDR3 loop: CAIKAGTANTEAFF. DNA of the CDR3: TGTGCCATCAAGGCCGGGACGGCGAACACTGAAGCTTTCTTT. V and J are TRBV10-3 and TRBJ1-1; maybe TRBD1 (5 bases). The CDR3 length is 14 residues. Germline CDR1 is ENHRY and CDR2 is SYGVKD. Trimming left V 7 bases short and J 1 base short, with 13 bases between.

On this clonotype: A single base separates this from a much larger clone, so it may be a read error. This chain uses TRBV12-3 or TRBV12-4 with TRBJ2-1, with D maybe TRBD2 (6 bases). V lost 6 bases and J lost 5, with 17 bases in between. There are 15 residues in the CDR3. This CDR3 reads CASSPMGGADNEQFF. For the CDR3, the DNA is TGTGCCAGCAGCCCAATGGGCGGGGCGGACAATGAGCAGTTCTTC.

The CDR3 loop reads CSARERERNTEAFF. The CDR3, as DNA: TGCAGTGCCAGGGAGAGGGAAAGGAACACTGAAGCTTTCTTT. V and J are TRBV20-1 and TRBJ1-1, with D possibly being TRBD1 (5 bases). The CDR3 totals 14 residues. Germline assignment: CDR1 DFQATT and CDR2 SNEGSKA (reference sequence). V dropped 6 bases and J dropped 1 base, with 15 bases sitting between them.

Turning to this clonotype: One end of the junction is discordant with germline, which a read error may explain. CDR3: CAGSPRDRINEQYF. In DNA form, the CDR3 reads TGTGCCGGCAGCCCGCGGGACAGAATCAACGAGCAGTACTTC. V gene TRBV7-2 combines with J gene TRBJ2-7; possible D gene TRBD1, 7 bases. Germline-derived CDR1 and CDR2 are SGHTA and FQGNSA. The CDR3 sequence is 14 residues long.